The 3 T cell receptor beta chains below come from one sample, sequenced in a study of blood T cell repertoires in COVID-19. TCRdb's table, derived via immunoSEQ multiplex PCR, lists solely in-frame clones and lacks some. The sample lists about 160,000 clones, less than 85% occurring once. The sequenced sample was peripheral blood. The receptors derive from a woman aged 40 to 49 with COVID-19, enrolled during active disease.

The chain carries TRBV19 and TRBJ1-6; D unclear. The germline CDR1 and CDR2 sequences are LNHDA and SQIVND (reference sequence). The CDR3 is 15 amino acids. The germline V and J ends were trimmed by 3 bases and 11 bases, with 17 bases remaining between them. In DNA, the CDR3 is TGTGCCAGTAGTATGAGAGGCAGTGCTCTTCCACCCCTCCACTTT. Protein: CASSMRGSALPPLHF.

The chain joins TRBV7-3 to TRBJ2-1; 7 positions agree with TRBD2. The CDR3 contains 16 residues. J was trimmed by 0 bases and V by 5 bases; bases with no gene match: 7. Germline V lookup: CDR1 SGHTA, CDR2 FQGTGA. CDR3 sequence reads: CASSLGRGGSYNEQFF. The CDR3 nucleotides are TGTGCCAGCAGCCTCGGTCGCGGGGGCTCCTACAATGAGCAGTTCTTC.

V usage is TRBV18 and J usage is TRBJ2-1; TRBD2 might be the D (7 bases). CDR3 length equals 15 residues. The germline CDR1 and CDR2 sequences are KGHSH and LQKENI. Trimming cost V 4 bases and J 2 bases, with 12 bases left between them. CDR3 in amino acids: CASSQEGGTYNEQFF. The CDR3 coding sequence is TGTGCCAGCTCACAAGAGGGGGGGACCTACAATGAGCAGTTCTTC.